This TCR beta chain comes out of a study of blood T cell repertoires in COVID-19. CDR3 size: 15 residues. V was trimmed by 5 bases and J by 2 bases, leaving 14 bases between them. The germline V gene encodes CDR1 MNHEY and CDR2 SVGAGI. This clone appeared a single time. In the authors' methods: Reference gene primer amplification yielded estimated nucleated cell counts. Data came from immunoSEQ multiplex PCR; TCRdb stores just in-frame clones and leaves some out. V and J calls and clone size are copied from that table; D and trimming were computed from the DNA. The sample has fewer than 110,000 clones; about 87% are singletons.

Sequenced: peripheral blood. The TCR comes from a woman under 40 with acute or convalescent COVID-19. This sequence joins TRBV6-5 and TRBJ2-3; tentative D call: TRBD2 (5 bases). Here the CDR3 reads CASSRTRGYTDTQYF. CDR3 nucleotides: TGTGCCAGCAGTCGGACTCGCGGATACACAGATACGCAGTATTTT.